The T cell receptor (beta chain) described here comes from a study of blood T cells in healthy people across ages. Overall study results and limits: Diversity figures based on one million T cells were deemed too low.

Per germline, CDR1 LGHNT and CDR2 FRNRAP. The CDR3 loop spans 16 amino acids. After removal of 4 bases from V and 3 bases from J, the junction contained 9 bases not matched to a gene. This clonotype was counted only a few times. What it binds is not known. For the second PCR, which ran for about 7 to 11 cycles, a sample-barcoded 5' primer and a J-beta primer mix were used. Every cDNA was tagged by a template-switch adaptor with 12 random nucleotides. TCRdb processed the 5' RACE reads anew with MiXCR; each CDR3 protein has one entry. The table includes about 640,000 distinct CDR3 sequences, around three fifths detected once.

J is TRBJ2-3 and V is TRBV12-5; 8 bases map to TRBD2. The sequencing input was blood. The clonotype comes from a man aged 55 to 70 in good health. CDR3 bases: TGTGCTAGTGGTTCGGTCGTAGCGGGGTCGACAGATACGCAGTATTTT. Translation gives CASGSVVAGSTDTQYF.